The 14 T cell receptor beta chains listed next were all sequenced from one sample in a study of blood T cell repertoires in COVID-19. Profiling relied on immunoSEQ multiplex PCR, and the TCRdb table lists in-frame clones only, not all of them. This sample has about 160,000 clones, with about four fifths found just once. Sequenced: peripheral blood. The receptor set was obtained from a man between 65 and 85 years old with acute or convalescent COVID-19.

V and J are TRBV12-3 or TRBV12-4 and TRBJ1-3, with D unresolved. V was pared by 8 bases and J by 7 bases, with 15 bases between. The CDR3 has 13 residues. CDR3 amino acids: CASVEEERNTIYF. In DNA form, the CDR3 reads TGTGCCAGCGTCGAAGAGGAGAGGAACACCATATATTTT.

The J gene is TRBJ2-5, the V gene TRBV11-2; perhaps TRBD1 as D (6 bases). The CDR3 consists of 16 residues. V lost 6 bases, J lost 2 bases, and 19 bases lay in between. Germline CDR1 is SGHAT and CDR2 is FQNNGV. CDR3 in amino acids: CASSYNRVANQETQYF. The CDR3 DNA is TGTGCCAGCAGTTATAACAGGGTGGCGAATCAAGAGACCCAGTACTTC.

The chain links TRBV27 to TRBJ2-7; D uncertain. Germline-derived CDR1 and CDR2 are MNHEY and SMNVEV (reference sequence). This CDR3 has 13 amino acids. Trimming took 6 bases from V and 9 from J, leaving 18 bases between them. CDR3 DNA sequence: TGTGCCAGCAGCTCCCAAACCATGCCGGGGCAGTACTTC. Its translation is CASSSQTMPGQYF.

V and J are TRBV19 and TRBJ2-5; D is possibly TRBD1 (6 bases). The CDR3 is made up of 14 amino acids. The germline V gene encodes CDR1 LNHDA and CDR2 SQIVND (reference sequence). The germline V and J ends were trimmed by 3 bases and 5 bases, with 13 bases remaining between them. The CDR3 spells CASSMLGAMETQYF. The CDR3 DNA is TGTGCCAGTAGTATGTTGGGGGCGATGGAGACCCAGTACTTC.

This clone was seen only a few times. This chain links TRBV21-1 with TRBJ2-1; the table assigns TRBD2, which was not confirmed against the DNA. TRBV21-1 has pseudogene status. The CDR3 runs 17 residues. CDR3 DNA sequence: TGTGCCAGCAGCAATAGAAGCGGGAGGGGGGTTGAAGATGAGCAGTTCTTC. It encodes CASSNRSGRGVEDEQFF.

The genes are TRBV12-3 or TRBV12-4 and TRBJ2-3, with a tentative D call TRBD1 (6 bases). The CDR3 loop spans 11 amino acids. V lost 6 bases and J 8 bases, leaving 9 bases between the germline ends. The CDR3 sequence is CASSPRGTQYF. For the CDR3, the DNA is TGTGCCAGCAGCCCCAGGGGTACGCAGTATTTT.

This clone came up a few times. V and J are TRBV7-3 and TRBJ2-6; no reliable D call. CDR3 length: 15 residues. Trimming cost V 1 base and J 1 base, with 5 bases left between them. Germline V CDR1 and CDR2: SGHTA, FQGTGA. CDR3 amino acids: CASSLSVSGANVLTF. CDR3 sequence (DNA): TGTGCCAGCAGCTTAAGCGTGTCTGGGGCCAACGTCCTGACTTTC.

CDR3 nucleotides: TGTGCCACGAGCACCGGGACAGGGTACGGCTACACCTTC. Its protein product is CATSTGTGYGYTF. The chain uses TRBV10-3 and TRBJ1-2, with 9 nucleotides matching TRBD1. The CDR3 extends over 13 amino acids. Trimming took 10 bases from V and 8 from J; bases not matched to a gene: 11. CDR1 and CDR2 (germline): ENHRY, SYGVKD.

V is TRBV9 and J is TRBJ2-7, with 7 bases matching TRBD1. Trimming cost V 1 base and J 0 bases; bases outside gene matches: 4. This CDR3 spans 15 amino acids. Germline CDR1 SGDLS, CDR2 YYNGEE. The CDR3 nucleotides read TGTGCCAGCAGCGTAAACCCAGGGGGCTCCTACGAGCAGTACTTC. It specifies CASSVNPGGSYEQYF.

V and J are TRBV4-1 and TRBJ2-7; the match to TRBD2 covers 11 bases. This CDR3 spans 18 amino acids. Germline trimming cut 2 bases from V and 4 bases from J; bases unmatched to any gene: 13. CDR1 is MGHRA and CDR2 is YSYEKL in the germline V gene. This CDR3 is CASSQRLAGGNVAYEQYF. CDR3 in DNA: TGCGCCAGCAGCCAACGCCTAGCGGGAGGCAATGTAGCTTACGAGCAGTACTTC.

The CDR3 DNA reads TGCGCCAGCAGTTCCGACAGGGCGGGAGGCTATGGCTACACCTTC. Encoded protein: CASSSDRAGGYGYTF. The rearrangement uses TRBV10-2 and TRBJ1-2; 7 bases agree with TRBD1. Trimming cost V 5 bases and J 4 bases; bases outside gene matches: 10. This CDR3 comprises 15 residues. Germline values: CDR1 WSHSY, CDR2 SAAADI.

V usage is TRBV3-1 (or the pseudogene TRBV3-2) and J usage is TRBJ2-2; no definite D call. V was clipped by 1 base and J by 6 bases, with 9 bases between them. The CDR3 has 14 amino acids. Germline values: CDR1 LGHDT, CDR2 YNNKEL (reference sequence). In DNA, the CDR3 is TGTGCCAGCAGCCAAGGCGTTGTATCCGGGGAGCTGTTTTTT. This codes for CASSQGVVSGELFF.

The chain uses TRBV4-1 and TRBJ1-5; D possibly corresponds to TRBD1 (5 bases). This CDR3 has 15 residues. The germline gives CDR1 MGHRA, CDR2 YSYEKL. Deletions cut 0 bases from V and 6 bases from J, with 12 bases between. The DNA of the CDR3 is TGCGCCAGCAGCCAAGATCCTAGGGGCCGTCAGCCCCAGCATTTT. Its protein is CASSQDPRGRQPQHF.

The J gene is TRBJ1-5, the V gene TRBV6-5, with D possibly being TRBD1 (6 bases). The V end lost 7 bases, the J end lost 3 bases, and 16 bases lay between the germline ends. The CDR3 is 15 residues long. Per the germline V gene, CDR1 is MNHEY and CDR2 is SVGAGI. The CDR3 DNA reads as TGTGCCAGCATGCTGGGACAAGGCGACAATCAGCCCCAGCATTTT. Amino acids: CASMLGQGDNQPQHF.